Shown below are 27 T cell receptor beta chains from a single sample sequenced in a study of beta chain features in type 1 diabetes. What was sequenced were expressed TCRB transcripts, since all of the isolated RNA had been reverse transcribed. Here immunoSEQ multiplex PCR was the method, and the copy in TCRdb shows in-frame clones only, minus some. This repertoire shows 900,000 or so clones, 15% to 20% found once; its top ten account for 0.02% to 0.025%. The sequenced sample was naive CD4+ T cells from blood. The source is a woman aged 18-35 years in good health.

CDR3 DNA sequence: TGTGCCAGCAGTTCCGCGACTAGCGGGAGGGAGACCCAGTACTTC. This codes for CASSSATSGRETQYF. V gene TRBV6-5 combines with J gene TRBJ2-5; 13 bases line up with TRBD2. CDR1 MNHEY and CDR2 SVGAGI come from the germline V gene. Trimming took 4 bases from V and 5 from J; bases not matched to a gene: 4. The CDR3 has 15 amino acids.

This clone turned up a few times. CDR3 in amino acids: CASSRTGNTGELFF. The DNA of the CDR3 is TGTGCCAGCAGTCGGACTGGAAACACCGGGGAGCTGTTTTTT. V is TRBV28 and J is TRBJ2-2, with a possible D match to TRBD2 (5 bases). The CDR3 contains 14 residues. Trimming cost V 5 bases and J 2 bases, with 9 bases left between them. CDR1 is MDHEN, CDR2 SYDVKM, per germline.

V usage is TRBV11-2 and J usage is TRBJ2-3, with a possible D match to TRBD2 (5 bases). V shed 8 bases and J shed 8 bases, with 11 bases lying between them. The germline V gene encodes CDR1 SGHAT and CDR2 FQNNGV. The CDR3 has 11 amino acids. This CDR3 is CASRVEVTQYF. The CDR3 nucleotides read TGTGCCAGCCGTGTGGAGGTTACGCAGTATTTT. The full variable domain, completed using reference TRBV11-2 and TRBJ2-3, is EAGVAQSPRYKIIEKRQSVAFWCNPISGHATLYWYQQILGQGPKLLIQFQNNGVVDDSQLPKDRFSAERLKGVDSTLKIQPAKLEDSAVYLCASRVEVTQYFGPGTRLTVL.

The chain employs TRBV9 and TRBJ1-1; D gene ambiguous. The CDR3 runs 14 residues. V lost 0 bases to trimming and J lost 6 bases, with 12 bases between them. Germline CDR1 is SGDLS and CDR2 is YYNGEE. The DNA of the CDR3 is TGTGCCAGCAGCGTAGATCCTTTTACCCCTGAAGCTTTCTTT. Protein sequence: CASSVDPFTPEAFF. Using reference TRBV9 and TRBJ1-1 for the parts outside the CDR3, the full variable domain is DSGVTQTPKHLITATGQRVTLRCSPRSGDLSVYWYQQSLDQGLQFLIQYYNGEERAKGNILERFSAQQFPDLHSELNLSSLELGDSALYFCASSVDPFTPEAFFGQGTRLTVV.

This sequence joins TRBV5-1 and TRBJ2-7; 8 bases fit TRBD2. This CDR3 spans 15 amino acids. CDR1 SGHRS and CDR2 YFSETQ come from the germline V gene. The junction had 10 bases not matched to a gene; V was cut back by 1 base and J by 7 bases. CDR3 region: CASSLLPGGPVEQYF. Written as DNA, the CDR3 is TGCGCCAGCAGCTTGTTGCCGGGAGGGCCGGTAGAGCAGTACTTC.

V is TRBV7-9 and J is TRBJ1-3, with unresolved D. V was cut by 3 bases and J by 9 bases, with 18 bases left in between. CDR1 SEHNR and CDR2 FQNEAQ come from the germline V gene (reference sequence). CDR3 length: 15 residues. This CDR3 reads CASSFQSPHSSTIYF. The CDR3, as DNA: TGTGCCAGCAGCTTTCAGTCGCCACATTCGTCCACCATATATTTT.

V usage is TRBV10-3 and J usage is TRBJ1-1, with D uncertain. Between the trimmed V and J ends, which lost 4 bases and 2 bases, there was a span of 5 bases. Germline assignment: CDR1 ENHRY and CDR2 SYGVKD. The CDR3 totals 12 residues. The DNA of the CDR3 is TGTGCCATCAGTGTGGCTAACACTGAAGCTTTCTTT. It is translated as CAISVANTEAFF.

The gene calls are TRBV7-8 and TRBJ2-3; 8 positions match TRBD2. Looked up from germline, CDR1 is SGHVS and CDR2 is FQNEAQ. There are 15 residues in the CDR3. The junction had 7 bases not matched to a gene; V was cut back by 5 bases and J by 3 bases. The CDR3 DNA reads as TGTGCCAGCAGCGTATTAGCGGGGATTACAGATACGCAGTATTTT. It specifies CASSVLAGITDTQYF.

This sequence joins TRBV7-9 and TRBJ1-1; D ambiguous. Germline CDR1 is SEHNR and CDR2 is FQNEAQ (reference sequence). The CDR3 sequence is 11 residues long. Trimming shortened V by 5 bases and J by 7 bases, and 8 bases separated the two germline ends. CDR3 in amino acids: CASSARIEAFF. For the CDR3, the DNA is TGTGCCAGCAGCGCTAGGATTGAAGCTTTCTTT.

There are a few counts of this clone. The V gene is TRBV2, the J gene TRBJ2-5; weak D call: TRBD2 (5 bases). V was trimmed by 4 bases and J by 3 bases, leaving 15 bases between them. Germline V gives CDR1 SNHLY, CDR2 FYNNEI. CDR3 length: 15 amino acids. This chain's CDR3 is CASSGLVRVEETQYF. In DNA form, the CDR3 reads TGTGCCAGCAGTGGCCTGGTGAGGGTGGAAGAGACCCAGTACTTC.

This CDR3 is CASSKSGTSYGYTF. CDR3 nucleotide sequence: TGTGCCAGCAGCAAATCCGGGACATCCTATGGCTACACCTTC. This sequence joins TRBV9 and TRBJ1-2, with D possibly matching TRBD1 (6 bases). V lost 4 bases and J 4 bases, leaving 14 bases between the germline ends. Germline CDR1 is SGDLS and CDR2 is YYNGEE. CDR3 length: 14 residues.

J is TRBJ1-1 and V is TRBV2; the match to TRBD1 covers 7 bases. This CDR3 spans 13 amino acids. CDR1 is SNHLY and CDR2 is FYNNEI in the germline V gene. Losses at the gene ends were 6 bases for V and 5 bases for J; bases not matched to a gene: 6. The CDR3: CASRSGGRTEAFF. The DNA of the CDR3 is TGTGCCAGCAGATCAGGGGGAAGGACTGAAGCTTTCTTT.

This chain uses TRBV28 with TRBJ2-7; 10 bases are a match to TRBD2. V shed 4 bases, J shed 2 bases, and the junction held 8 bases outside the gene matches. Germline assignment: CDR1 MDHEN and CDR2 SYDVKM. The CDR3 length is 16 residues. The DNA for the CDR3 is TGTGCCAGCAGTTCCTTAGCGGGAGGACGTCCCTACGAGCAGTACTTC. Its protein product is CASSSLAGGRPYEQYF.

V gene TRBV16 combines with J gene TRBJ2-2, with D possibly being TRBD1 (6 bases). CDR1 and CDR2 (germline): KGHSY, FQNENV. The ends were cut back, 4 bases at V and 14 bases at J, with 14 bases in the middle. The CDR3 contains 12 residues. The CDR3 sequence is CASSRRTDLLFF. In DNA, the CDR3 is TGTGCCAGCAGCCGACGGACAGATCTCCTGTTTTTT.

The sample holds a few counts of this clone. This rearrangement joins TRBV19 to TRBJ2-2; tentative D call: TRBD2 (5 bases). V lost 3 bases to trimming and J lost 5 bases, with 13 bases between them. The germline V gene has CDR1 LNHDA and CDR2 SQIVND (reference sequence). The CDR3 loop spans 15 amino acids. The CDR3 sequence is CASSIVRDFTGELFF. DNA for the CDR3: TGTGCCAGTAGTATTGTTCGGGATTTTACCGGGGAGCTGTTTTTT.

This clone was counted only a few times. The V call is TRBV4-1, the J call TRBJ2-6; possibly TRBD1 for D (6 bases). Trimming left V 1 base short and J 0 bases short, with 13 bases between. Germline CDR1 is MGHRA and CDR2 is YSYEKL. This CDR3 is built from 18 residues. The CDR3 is CASSQGWTVYSGANVLTF. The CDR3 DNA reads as TGCGCCAGCAGCCAAGGGTGGACAGTCTACTCTGGGGCCAACGTCCTGACTTTC.

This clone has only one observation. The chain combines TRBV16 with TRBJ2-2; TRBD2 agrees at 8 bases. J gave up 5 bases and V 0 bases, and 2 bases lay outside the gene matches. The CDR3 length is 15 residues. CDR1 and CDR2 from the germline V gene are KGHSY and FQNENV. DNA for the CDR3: TGTGCCAGCAGCCAATCGGGCGGGAGGACCGGGGAGCTGTTTTTT. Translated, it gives CASSQSGGRTGELFF.

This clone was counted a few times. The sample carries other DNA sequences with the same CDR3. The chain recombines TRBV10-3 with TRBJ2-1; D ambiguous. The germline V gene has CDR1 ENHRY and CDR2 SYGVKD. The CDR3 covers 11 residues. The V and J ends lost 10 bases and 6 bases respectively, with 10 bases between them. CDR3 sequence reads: CATLTGNEQFF. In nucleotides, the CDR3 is TGTGCCACACTTACCGGCAATGAGCAGTTCTTC.

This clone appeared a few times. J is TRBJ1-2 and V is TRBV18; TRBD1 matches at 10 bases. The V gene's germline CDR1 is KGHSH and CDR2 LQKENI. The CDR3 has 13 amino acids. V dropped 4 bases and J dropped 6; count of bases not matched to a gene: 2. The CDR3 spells CASSQGTGDGYTF. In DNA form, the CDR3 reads TGTGCCAGCTCACAGGGGACAGGGGATGGCTACACCTTC.

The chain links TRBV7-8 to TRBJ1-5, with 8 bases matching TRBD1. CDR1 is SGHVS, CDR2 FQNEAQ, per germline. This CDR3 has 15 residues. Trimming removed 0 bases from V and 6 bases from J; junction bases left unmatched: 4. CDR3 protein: CASSLAQGAGQPQHF. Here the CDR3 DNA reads TGTGCCAGCAGCTTAGCGCAGGGGGCAGGTCAGCCCCAGCATTTT.

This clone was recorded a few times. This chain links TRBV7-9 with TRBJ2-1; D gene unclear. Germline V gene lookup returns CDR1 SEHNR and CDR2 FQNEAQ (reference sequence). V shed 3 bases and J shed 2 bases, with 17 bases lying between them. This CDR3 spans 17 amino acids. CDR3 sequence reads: CASSFPPGPLTYNEQFF. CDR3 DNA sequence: TGTGCCAGCAGCTTCCCCCCCGGACCGCTAACCTACAATGAGCAGTTCTTC.

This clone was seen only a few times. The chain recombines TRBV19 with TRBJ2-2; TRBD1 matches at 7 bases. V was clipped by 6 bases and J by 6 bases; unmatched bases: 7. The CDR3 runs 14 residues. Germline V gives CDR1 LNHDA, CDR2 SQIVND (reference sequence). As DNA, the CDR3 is TGTGCCAGTAGAGGGACAGCCGTCGCCGGGGAGCTGTTTTTT. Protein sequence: CASRGTAVAGELFF. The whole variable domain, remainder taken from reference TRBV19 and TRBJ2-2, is DGGITQSPKYLFRKEGQNVTLSCEQNLNHDAMYWYRQDPGQGLRLIYYSQIVNDFQKGDIAEGYSVSREKKESFPLTVTSAQKNPTAFYLCASRGTAVAGELFFGEGSRLTVL.

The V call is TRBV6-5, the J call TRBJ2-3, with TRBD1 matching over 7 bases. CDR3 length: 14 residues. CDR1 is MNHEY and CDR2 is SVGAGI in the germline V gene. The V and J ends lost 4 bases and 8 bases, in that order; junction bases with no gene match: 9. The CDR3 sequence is CASSSGTARGTQYF. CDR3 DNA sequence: TGTGCCAGCAGTTCGGGGACAGCTCGCGGTACGCAGTATTTT.

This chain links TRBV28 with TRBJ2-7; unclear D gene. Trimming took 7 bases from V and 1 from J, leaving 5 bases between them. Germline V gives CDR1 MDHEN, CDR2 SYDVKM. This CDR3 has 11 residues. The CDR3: CASTTSYEQYF. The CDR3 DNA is TGTGCCAGCACCACTTCCTACGAGCAGTACTTC.

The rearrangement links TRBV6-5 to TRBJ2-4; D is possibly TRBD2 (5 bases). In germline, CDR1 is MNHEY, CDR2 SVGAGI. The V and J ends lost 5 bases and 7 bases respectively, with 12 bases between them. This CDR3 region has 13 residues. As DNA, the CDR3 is TGTGCCAGCAGTCGCGGGCAGGAGAACATTCAGTACTTC. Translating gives CASSRGQENIQYF.

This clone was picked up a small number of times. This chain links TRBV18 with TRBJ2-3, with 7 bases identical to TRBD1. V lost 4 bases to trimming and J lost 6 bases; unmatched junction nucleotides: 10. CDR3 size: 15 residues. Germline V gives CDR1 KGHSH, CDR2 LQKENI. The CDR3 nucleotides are TGTGCCAGCTCACTCTCCGGGACAGTTGGTGATACGCAGTATTTT. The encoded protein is CASSLSGTVGDTQYF.

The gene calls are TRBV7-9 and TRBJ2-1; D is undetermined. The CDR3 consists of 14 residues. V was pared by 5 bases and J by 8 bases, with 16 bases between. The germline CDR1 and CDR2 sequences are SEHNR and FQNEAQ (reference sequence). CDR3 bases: TGTGCCAGCAGCCCCCCGCCTAGTTTGGATGAGCAGTTCTTC. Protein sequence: CASSPPPSLDEQFF.